The rows below give T cell receptor beta chains drawn from one sample of a study of identical twins. Using its own MiXCR run on the 5' RACE reads, TCRdb lists one record per CDR3 protein. The sample gives about 530,000 distinct CDR3 sequences, roughly 15% of which show up once; roughly 0.4% is in the top ten. The same data also contributed to another study, on yellow fever vaccine responses in identical twins.

Sequenced material: CD4+ T cells sorted from blood. These receptors were collected from a woman younger than 30 in good health. The conserved cysteine and the conserved F or W are not part of the CDR3 here. Fields, in order: J gene, V gene, CDR3 protein.

J gene: TRBJ2-5
V gene: TRBV7-6
CDR3 protein: ASIRNPGGQETQY

J gene: TRBJ1-3
V gene: TRBV10-3
CDR3 protein: AISQGGSSGNTIY

J gene: TRBJ2-3
V gene: TRBV10-2
CDR3 protein: ASSEVDAGTDTQY

J gene: TRBJ2-1
V gene: TRBV5-5
CDR3 protein: ASSFFLFGYNEQF

J gene: TRBJ2-1
V gene: TRBV7-6
CDR3 protein: ASSPLAGAGYNEQF

J gene: TRBJ2-1
V gene: TRBV12-3/TRBV12-4
CDR3 protein: ASSLAGDENNEQF

J gene: TRBJ1-2
V gene: TRBV11-2
CDR3 protein: ASSLGVYYGYT

J gene: TRBJ1-2
V gene: TRBV6-4
CDR3 protein: ASSEETGGYGYT

J gene: TRBJ2-3
V gene: TRBV11-2
CDR3 protein: ASSFSGVGDTQY

J gene: TRBJ2-2
V gene: TRBV12-3/TRBV12-4
CDR3 protein: ASSSLVRREVNTGELF

J gene: TRBJ1-5
V gene: TRBV20-1
CDR3 protein: SASRDRVPNQPQH

J gene: TRBJ2-5
V gene: TRBV7-3
CDR3 protein: ASSESGYRETQY